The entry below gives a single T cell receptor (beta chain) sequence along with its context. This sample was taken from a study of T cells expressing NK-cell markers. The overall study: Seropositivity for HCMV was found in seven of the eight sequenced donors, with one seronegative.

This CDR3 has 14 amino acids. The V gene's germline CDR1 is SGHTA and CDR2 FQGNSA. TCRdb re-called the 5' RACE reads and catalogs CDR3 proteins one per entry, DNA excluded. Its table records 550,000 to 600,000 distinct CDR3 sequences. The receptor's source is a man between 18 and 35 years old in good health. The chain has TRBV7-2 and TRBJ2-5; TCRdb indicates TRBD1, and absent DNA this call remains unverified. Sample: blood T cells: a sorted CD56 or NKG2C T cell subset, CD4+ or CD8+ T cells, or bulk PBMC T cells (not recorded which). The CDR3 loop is CASSQDRDGETQYF.